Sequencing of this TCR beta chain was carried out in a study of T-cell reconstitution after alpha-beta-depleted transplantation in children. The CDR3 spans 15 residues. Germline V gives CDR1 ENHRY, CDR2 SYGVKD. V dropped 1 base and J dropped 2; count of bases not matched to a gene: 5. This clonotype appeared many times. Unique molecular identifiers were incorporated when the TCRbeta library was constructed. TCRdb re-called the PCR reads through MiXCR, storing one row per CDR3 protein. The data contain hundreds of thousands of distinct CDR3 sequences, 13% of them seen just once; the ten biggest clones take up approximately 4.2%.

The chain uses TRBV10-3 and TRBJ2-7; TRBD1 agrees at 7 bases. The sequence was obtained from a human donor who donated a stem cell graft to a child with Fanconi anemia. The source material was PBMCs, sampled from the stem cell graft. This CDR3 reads CAISELAGGPYEQYF. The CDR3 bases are TGTGCCATCAGTGAGTTGGCAGGGGGACCCTACGAGCAGTACTTC.